This T cell receptor beta chain was profiled in a study of cytomegalovirus exposure and HLA in healthy donors. Notes on the study in general: By a later analysis, the bulk of CMV-associated TCR beta chains appeared HLA-restricted. The likely origin of a cluster of highly shared sequence variants was a sequencing artifact.

This PCR relied on a set of 60 Vbeta primers and 13 Jbeta primers. TCRdb's copy holds only in-frame clones and misses some; the assay was immunoSEQ multiplex PCR. The sample yields roughly 180,000 clones, approximately 81% seen once. This CDR3 spans 19 amino acids. For this clone: Its target is unknown.

This chain joins TRBV21-1 and TRBJ2-3; TRBD2, as called in the table, went unchecked against the DNA. TRBV21-1 is a recognized pseudogene. The sequenced material came from PBMCs. The receptor comes from a boy between 10 and 17 years old in good health and CMV-seronegative. The CDR3 sequence: CASSKRGGPSVEGTDTQYF. In DNA, the CDR3 is TGTGCCAGCAGCAAAAGGGGGGGGCCCTCTGTGGAGGGCACAGATACGCAGTATTTT.